These T cell receptor beta chains were read from a single sample in a study of cytomegalovirus exposure and HLA in healthy donors. Sequencing used immunoSEQ multiplex PCR; TCRdb keeps in-frame clones, though not all of them. Of about 89,000 clones listed, roughly 80% are singletons. The sequencing input was PBMCs. These receptors were collected from a man aged 30 to 45 in good health and CMV-seronegative. Each CDR3 is given with its conserved first and last residue. The order of the fields is clone size, D gene, J gene, V gene, CDR3 protein, CDR3 DNA. A D gene is named only where the DNA matches it firmly. Expanded clones get a size class; other rows say once, few or many, or leave the size out.

.,.,TRBJ1-6,TRBV29-1,CSVAGVSPLHF,TGCAGCGTTGCTGGAGTTTCACCCCTCCACTTT
few,TRBD1,TRBJ1-1,TRBV6-1,CASSGPGTAVLAFF,TGTGCCAGCAGTGGACCGGGGACAGCGGTTTTAGCTTTCTTT
few,TRBD1,TRBJ1-1,TRBV11-3,CASSSAGTVTEAFF,TGTGCCAGCAGCTCCGCAGGGACAGTCACTGAAGCTTTCTTT
once,.,TRBJ2-1,TRBV21-1,CASSKVPSGGGVNEQFF,TGTGCCAGCAGCAAAGTTCCTAGCGGGGGTGGGGTCAATGAGCAGTTCTTC
.,.,TRBJ1-2,TRBV7-9,CSSSLASTGSSYGYTF,TGTTCCAGCAGCTTAGCCTCGACAGGTTCCAGCTATGGCTACACCTTC
few,.,TRBJ2-7,TRBV28,CASSHRDWSYEQYF,TGTGCCAGCAGTCACCGGGACTGGTCCTACGAGCAGTACTTC
.,TRBD1,TRBJ2-1,TRBV25-1,CASSDSGTGGYNEQFF,TGTGCCAGCAGTGATTCCGGGACAGGGGGTTACAATGAGCAGTTCTTC
.,.,TRBJ2-7,TRBV7-2,CASSFNRAYEQYF,TGTGCCAGCAGCTTTAACAGAGCCTACGAGCAGTACTTC
.,.,TRBJ2-1,TRBV5-4,CASSPDRLEQFF,TGTGCCAGCAGCCCGGACAGACTTGAGCAGTTCTTC
.,.,TRBJ1-5,TRBV6-1,CASSKSRDNDQPQHF,TGTGCCAGCAGCAAAAGCCGGGACAACGATCAGCCCCAGCATTTT
.,.,TRBJ1-1,TRBV10-1,CASNNPGNTEAFF,TGCGCCAGCAACAACCCAGGGAACACTGAAGCTTTCTTT
.,TRBD1,TRBJ2-7,TRBV5-1,CASSTGDPEEQYF,TGCGCCAGCAGCACAGGGGACCCTGAGGAGCAGTACTTC
few,TRBD2,TRBJ2-3,TRBV5-4,CASSLLVARGLAADTQYF,TGTGCCAGCAGCTTGTTAGTCGCTCGGGGACTAGCAGCAGATACGCAGTATTTT
.,TRBD1,TRBJ1-1,TRBV28,CAIKENRGLNTEAFF,TGTGCCATCAAGGAGAACAGGGGCCTGAACACTGAAGCTTTCTTT
few,TRBD1,TRBJ1-2,TRBV4-1,CASSQGIPSQGVNYGYTF,TGCGCCAGCAGCCAAGGAATTCCTTCACAGGGGGTGAACTATGGCTACACCTTC
.,.,TRBJ2-7,TRBV4-3,CASSQDFPGGSYEQYF,TGCGCCAGCAGCCAAGATTTCCCAGGGGGGTCCTACGAGCAGTACTTC
.,.,TRBJ2-2,TRBV5-5,CASSLGWASSGELFF,TGTGCCAGCAGCTTGGGGTGGGCTAGCTCAGGGGAGCTGTTTTTT
.,.,TRBJ1-2,TRBV19,CASSQPGSPNYGYTF,TGTGCCAGTAGCCAACCGGGTAGCCCCAACTATGGCTACACCTTC
few,.,TRBJ1-4,TRBV7-9,CASSLGQQTNEKLFF,TGTGCCAGCAGCTTAGGACAGCAAACTAATGAAAAACTGTTTTTT
.,.,TRBJ2-7,TRBV27,CASRAGAYEQYF,TGTGCCAGCAGGGCCGGGGCCTACGAGCAGTACTTC
once,.,TRBJ2-2,TRBV29-1,CSVEDHSGLRPNTGELFF,TGCAGCGTTGAAGATCATTCGGGACTTCGACCTAACACCGGGGAGCTGTTTTTT
few,TRBD1,TRBJ2-3,TRBV11-2,CASSFGTGPDTQYF,TGTGCCAGCAGCTTCGGGACAGGGCCGGATACGCAGTATTTT
.,.,TRBJ2-7,TRBV6-5,CAIAGSYEQYF,TGTGCCATTGCAGGCTCCTACGAGCAGTACTTC
once,TRBD1,TRBJ1-1,TRBV18,CASSPIRDRTILNTEAFF,TGTGCCAGCTCACCCATACGGGACAGGACCATATTGAACACTGAAGCTTTCTTT
once,.,TRBJ2-1,TRBV11-1,CASSLSRAHEQFF,TGTGCCAGCAGCTTATCTAGAGCCCATGAGCAGTTCTTC
few,TRBD1,TRBJ1-2,TRBV4-1,CASSQQQGAFNYGYTF,TGCGCCAGCAGCCAACAACAGGGGGCTTTTAACTATGGCTACACCTTC
.,.,TRBJ1-2,TRBV5-8,CASTADAVRVGGYTF,TGTGCCAGCACCGCCGACGCAGTCAGGGTTGGGGGCTACACCTTC
.,.,TRBJ2-2,TRBV7-2,CASSLRSGKAGELFF,TGTGCCAGCAGCTTACGGTCGGGGAAGGCCGGGGAGCTGTTTTTT
.,.,TRBJ2-7,TRBV14,CASSQGSGNYEQYF,TGTGCCAGCAGCCAAGGTAGCGGCAACTACGAGCAGTACTTC
.,TRBD1,TRBJ1-2,TRBV29-1,CSVERDREDPYGYTF,TGCAGCGTTGAACGGGACAGGGAGGATCCCTATGGCTACACCTTC
.,.,TRBJ1-5,TRBV30,CAWSGARDIYSNQPQHF,TGTGCCTGGAGTGGAGCCCGCGACATTTATAGCAATCAGCCCCAGCATTTT
.,TRBD1,TRBJ1-2,TRBV30,CAWSENYRGGGGYTF,TGTGCCTGGAGCGAAAATTACAGGGGAGGTGGTGGCTACACCTTC
.,TRBD1,TRBJ1-2,TRBV4-1,CASSQGTGAGYTF,TGCGCCAGCAGCCAAGGGACAGGGGCGGGCTACACCTTC
once,.,TRBJ1-4,TRBV2,CASSAPSGLTTTNEKLFF,TGTGCCAGCAGTGCTCCGTCAGGCTTGACCACAACTAATGAAAAACTGTTTTTT
.,TRBD2,TRBJ2-2,TRBV10-3,CAISEVSSGGNTGELFF,TGTGCCATCAGTGAGGTTTCTAGCGGAGGCAACACCGGGGAGCTGTTTTTT
.,.,TRBJ2-2,TRBV27,CASSPRTDNTGELFF,TGTGCCAGCAGTCCCCGGACAGATAACACCGGGGAGCTGTTTTTT
.,TRBD1,TRBJ2-7,TRBV4-2,CASSLTGYEQYF,TGTGCCAGCAGCCTGACAGGGTACGAGCAGTACTTC
.,.,TRBJ1-2,TRBV29-1,CSVERQEAYGYTF,TGCAGCGTTGAAAGGCAGGAGGCCTATGGCTACACCTTC
.,.,TRBJ1-1,TRBV5-5,CASSWAGVNTEAFF,TGTGCCAGCAGCTGGGCAGGGGTGAACACTGAAGCTTTCTTT
.,TRBD2,TRBJ2-1,TRBV6-5,CASSRLAGGNNEQFF,TGTGCCAGCAGTCGACTAGCGGGAGGTAACAATGAGCAGTTCTTC
once,.,TRBJ1-4,TRBV7-9,CASSLISGTANEKLFF,TGTGCCAGCAGCCTAATTTCCGGGACTGCGAATGAAAAACTGTTTTTT
once,TRBD1,TRBJ1-1,TRBV7-8,CASSLSRDRNTEAFF,TGTGCCAGCAGCTTATCCCGGGACAGGAACACTGAAGCTTTCTTT
.,.,TRBJ1-1,TRBV19,CASSPRPDSGGAFF,TGTGCCAGTAGTCCCCGACCTGATTCCGGGGGGGCTTTCTTT
.,TRBD1,TRBJ2-7,TRBV7-9,CASTTGTYEQYF,TGTGCCAGTACGACAGGGACGTACGAGCAGTACTTC
.,TRBD1,TRBJ1-5,TRBV5-6,CASSWGGQVRNQPQHF,TGTGCCAGCAGCTGGGGGGGACAGGTGAGGAATCAGCCCCAGCATTTT
.,TRBD2,TRBJ2-3,TRBV19,CASSKTSGIDTQYF,TGTGCCAGTAGTAAGACTAGCGGGATTGATACGCAGTATTTT
.,.,TRBJ1-2,TRBV9,CASSGKRVYGYTF,TGTGCCAGCAGCGGAAAACGGGTTTATGGCTACACCTTC
.,TRBD1,TRBJ2-6,TRBV7-6,CASSQRRRDRGLRIGANVLTF,TGTGCCAGCAGCCAAAGGCGAAGGGACAGGGGTCTTAGAATTGGGGCCAACGTCCTGACTTTC
.,TRBD2,TRBJ2-7,TRBV2,CASSESSGFYEQYF,TGTGCCAGCAGTGAGTCTAGCGGGTTCTACGAGCAGTACTTC
.,TRBD1,TRBJ2-3,TRBV6-6,CASSRDRENTQYF,TGTGCCAGCAGTCGGGACAGGGAAAATACGCAGTATTTT
.,.,TRBJ1-2,TRBV28,CASSLHSAGLERYTF,TGTGCCAGCAGTTTACATTCCGCAGGGTTGGAGCGCTACACCTTC
.,.,TRBJ1-5,TRBV18,CASSPAPREDQPQHF,TGTGCCAGCTCTCCCGCCCCCAGGGAGGACCAGCCCCAGCATTTT
few,TRBD2,TRBJ2-1,TRBV4-3,CASSPGLAGNEQFF,TGCGCCAGCAGCCCGGGACTAGCCGGAAATGAGCAGTTCTTC
.,TRBD2,TRBJ2-2,TRBV11-2,CASSFAGGLTGELFF,TGTGCCAGCAGCTTCGCGGGGGGCTTGACCGGGGAGCTGTTTTTT
.,TRBD1,TRBJ1-2,TRBV28,CASRDGTGGGYTF,TGTGCCAGCAGAGATGGGACAGGGGGAGGCTACACCTTC
.,TRBD1,TRBJ2-1,TRBV11-2,CASSRGQNSYNEQFF,TGTGCCAGCAGCCGGGGACAGAACTCCTACAATGAGCAGTTCTTC
.,.,TRBJ1-1,TRBV18,CASSPPSRDLTEAFF,TGTGCCAGCTCACCACCGAGCAGGGATCTCACTGAAGCTTTCTTT
once,.,TRBJ1-5,TRBV4-1,CASSQAGYAQPQHF,TGCGCCAGCAGCCAAGCGGGGTACGCTCAGCCCCAGCATTTT
.,.,TRBJ1-4,TRBV7-9,CASTKTQDNEKLFF,TGTGCCAGCACCAAGACACAAGATAATGAAAAACTGTTTTTT